These 22 T cell receptor beta chains originate from one sample sequenced in a study of CD8 T cells in Susac syndrome. With random hexamers, reverse transcription was performed on roughly 0.5 to 1 ug of RNA. TCRdb re-derived calls from the immunoSEQ multiplex PCR reads in MiXCR, one entry per CDR3 protein. The table records about 430,000 distinct CDR3 sequences, about 85% of them present only once. What was sequenced was CD8+ T cells from PBMCs. Every receptor here comes from a human donor with multiple sclerosis.

This clonotype was seen a single time. The chain has TRBV10-3 and TRBJ1-2, with D hard to call. There are 13 residues in the CDR3. Germline V gene lookup returns CDR1 ENHRY and CDR2 SYGVKD. Deletions cut 0 bases from V and 3 bases from J, with 5 bases between. The CDR3 sequence is CAISESNHYGYTF. Here the CDR3 DNA reads TGTGCCATCAGTGAGTCCAACCACTATGGCTACACCTTC.

The chain combines TRBV11-2 with TRBJ2-1; TRBD1 matches 8 bases. V lost 6 bases and J lost 3; bases outside the gene matches: 4. The CDR3 sequence is 14 residues long. From germline, CDR1 is SGHAT and CDR2 FQNNGV. The DNA for the CDR3 is TGTGCCAGCAGTGGGGACAGGCTCTACAATGAGCAGTTCTTC. This sequence encodes CASSGDRLYNEQFF.

The chain carries TRBV19 and TRBJ2-1, with unresolved D. Germline CDR1 LNHDA, CDR2 SQIVND (reference sequence). V was trimmed by 7 bases and J by 1 base, leaving 8 bases between them. The CDR3 is made up of 13 amino acids. CDR3 sequence reads: CASNADSYNEQFF. The CDR3 nucleotides read TGTGCCAGTAATGCAGATTCCTACAATGAGCAGTTCTTC. Variable domain in full (rest from reference TRBV19 and TRBJ2-1): DGGITQSPKYLFRKEGQNVTLSCEQNLNHDAMYWYRQDPGQGLRLIYYSQIVNDFQKGDIAEGYSVSREKKESFPLTVTSAQKNPTAFYLCASNADSYNEQFFGPGTRLTVL.

V and J are TRBV30 and TRBJ1-4; D perhaps matches TRBD1 (6 bases). CDR1 is GTSNPN and CDR2 is SVGIG in the germline V gene (reference sequence). The V end was cut by 2 bases, the J end by 0 bases, with 7 bases between. There are 14 residues in the CDR3. CDR3 nucleotide sequence: TGTGCCTGGAGTAGGACAGCAACTAATGAAAAACTGTTTTTT. Protein product: CAWSRTATNEKLFF.

The chain combines TRBV14 with TRBJ2-2; the D gene is possibly TRBD2 (6 bases). Germline lookup yields CDR1 SGHDN and CDR2 FVKESK. The CDR3 has 18 amino acids. V shed 0 bases and J shed 1 base, with 15 bases lying between them. CDR3 DNA: TGTGCCAGCAGCCAAGAGTCCGCAGGGACTCTGAACACCGGGGAGCTGTTTTTT. The encoded protein is CASSQESAGTLNTGELFF.

This clonotype came up a few times. The rearrangement joins TRBV6-1 to TRBJ1-1; D is unclear. V gave up 3 bases and J gave up 0 bases, with 8 bases separating them. This CDR3 spans 14 amino acids. Germline V gene sequence: CDR1 MNHNS, CDR2 SASEGT. Written as DNA, the CDR3 is TGTGCCAGCAGTGACTACACTATGAACACTGAAGCTTTCTTT. Residues: CASSDYTMNTEAFF.

This chain joins TRBV7-8 and TRBJ2-3; D gene ambiguous. CDR3 length equals 16 residues. Per the germline V gene, CDR1 is SGHVS and CDR2 is FQNEAQ. V lost 2 bases to trimming and J lost 0 bases, with 12 bases between them. CDR3 coding DNA: TGTGCCAGCAGCTTATTTGGCCGCTCTAGCACAGATACGCAGTATTTT. It specifies CASSLFGRSSTDTQYF.

As concerns this clonotype: A read error may account for a junction end that differs from germline. The chain combines TRBV27 with TRBJ1-1, with 7 nucleotides matching TRBD1. From germline, CDR1 is MNHEY and CDR2 SMNVEV (reference sequence). The CDR3 is made up of 13 amino acids. Written as DNA, the CDR3 is TGTGCCGGCAGCAAGGTCGACAGGGATGAAGCTTTCTTT. The encoded protein is CAGSKVDRDEAFF.

This clonotype was counted a few times. The chain uses TRBV4-1 and TRBJ2-7; D remains ambiguous. This CDR3 has 13 amino acids. Per germline, CDR1 MGHRA and CDR2 YSYEKL. Trimming removed 1 base from V and 6 bases from J, with 10 bases in between. Here the CDR3 reads CASSQVLGSEQYF. In DNA, the CDR3 is TGCGCCAGCAGCCAAGTTTTAGGGTCCGAGCAGTACTTC.

The chain employs TRBV20-1 and TRBJ2-7; 8 bases fit TRBD2. CDR3 length: 14 amino acids. Trimming removed 5 bases from V and 0 bases from J; junction bases left unmatched: 6. CDR1 is DFQATT and CDR2 is SNEGSKA in the germline V gene (reference sequence). The CDR3 region has the DNA TGCAGTGCTGTTAGCGGGGACGCCTCCTACGAGCAGTACTTC. Protein: CSAVSGDASYEQYF.

The chain joins TRBV4-1 to TRBJ1-4, with D unresolved. Between the trimmed V and J ends, which lost 1 base and 0 bases, there was a span of 6 bases. Germline loops: CDR1 MGHRA, CDR2 YSYEKL. This CDR3 region has 15 residues. The DNA of the CDR3 is TGCGCCAGCAGCCAAGTTTCTGCAACTAATGAAAAACTGTTTTTT. It translates to CASSQVSATNEKLFF.

The chain combines TRBV6-5 with TRBJ2-7, with a possible D match to TRBD2 (6 bases). The CDR3 extends over 14 amino acids. The V and J ends lost 2 bases and 3 bases respectively, with 11 bases between them. Germline CDR1 and CDR2: MNHEY and SVGAGI. CDR3 residues: CASSYLGLNYEQYF. The CDR3 bases are TGTGCCAGCAGTTACCTGGGACTCAACTACGAGCAGTACTTC.

This sequence joins TRBV6-5 and TRBJ2-1, with a weak D call TRBD2 (7 bases). The V and J ends lost 0 bases and 10 bases respectively, with 16 bases between them. The V gene's germline CDR1 is MNHEY and CDR2 SVGAGI. The CDR3 is made up of 15 amino acids. The CDR3 loop reads CASSYSLRGAGEQFF. Written as DNA, the CDR3 is TGTGCCAGCAGTTACTCGCTACGGGGGGCGGGGGAGCAGTTCTTC.

This clonotype was detected once. V usage is TRBV29-1 and J usage is TRBJ1-1; D might be TRBD1 (5 bases). V lost 0 bases and J 5 bases, leaving 19 bases between the germline ends. The germline V gene has CDR1 SQVTM and CDR2 ANQGSEA. The CDR3 contains 16 residues. The CDR3 loop is CSVEDPGGGRGTEAFF. CDR3 coding DNA: TGCAGCGTTGAAGATCCGGGAGGTGGGCGGGGGACTGAAGCTTTCTTT. Combining the CDR3 with reference TRBV29-1 and TRBJ1-1 gives the whole variable domain SAVISQKPSRDICQRGTSLTIQCQVDSQVTMMFWYRQQPGQSLTLIATANQGSEATYESGFVIDKFPISRPNLTFSTLTVSNMSPEDSSIYLCSVEDPGGGRGTEAFFGQGTRLTVV.

The V gene is TRBV9, the J gene TRBJ1-1; D is undetermined. The V gene's germline CDR1 is SGDLS and CDR2 YYNGEE. The CDR3 runs 14 residues. V shed 0 bases and J shed 5 bases, with 11 bases lying between them. CDR3 DNA: TGTGCCAGCAGCGTAGGGGAGAGGGTGACTGAAGCTTTCTTT. It yields the protein CASSVGERVTEAFF. Full variable domain (rest looked up from reference TRBV9 and TRBJ1-1): DSGVTQTPKHLITATGQRVTLRCSPRSGDLSVYWYQQSLDQGLQFLIQYYNGEERAKGNILERFSAQQFPDLHSELNLSSLELGDSALYFCASSVGERVTEAFFGQGTRLTVV.

The chain couples TRBV7-6 to TRBJ1-1; D is unclear. V was cut by 5 bases and J by 1 base, with 17 bases left in between. The CDR3 spans 16 residues. The germline V gene has CDR1 SGHVS and CDR2 FNYEAQ. CDR3 in amino acids: CASSPSPTIENTEAFF. The CDR3 DNA sequence: TGTGCCAGCAGCCCCTCCCCGACGATTGAGAACACTGAAGCTTTCTTT.

A single count supports this clonotype. The genes are TRBV7-3 and TRBJ2-1; D remains ambiguous. The length of the CDR3 is 15 residues. Germline-derived CDR1 and CDR2 are SGHTA and FQGTGA. Trimming stripped 5 bases from V and 0 bases from J, with 11 bases between. The CDR3 DNA is TGTGCCAGCAGCCCAGGCCCAATCTCCTACAATGAGCAGTTCTTC. This translates into CASSPGPISYNEQFF.

The rearrangement uses TRBV6-5 and TRBJ1-1, with D hard to call. In germline, CDR1 is MNHEY, CDR2 SVGAGI. V lost 6 bases and J lost 8, with 16 bases in between. This CDR3 is 13 amino acids long. This CDR3 reads CASSRLSDWEAFF. The CDR3 DNA reads TGTGCCAGCAGCCGCCTAAGTGACTGGGAAGCTTTCTTT.

The chain joins TRBV28 to TRBJ2-5; D unresolved. V was shortened by 6 bases and J by 4 bases, with 9 bases between the two germline ends. CDR3 size: 12 residues. Germline lookup yields CDR1 MDHEN and CDR2 SYDVKM. In DNA form, the CDR3 reads TGTGCCAGCAGCCGGCTAGGAGAGACCCAGTACTTC. It translates to CASSRLGETQYF.

CDR3 sequence (DNA): TGCGCCAGCAGTCATGTGTTTTGTAAGCTAGCCAAAAACATTCAGTACTTC. The encoded protein is CASSHVFCKLAKNIQYF. The chain carries TRBV23-1 and TRBJ2-4, with D hard to call. TRBV23-1 is known as an ORF, though its function is uncertain. This CDR3 spans 17 amino acids. V shed 3 bases and J shed 0 bases, with 15 bases lying between them.

The V and J genes are TRBV28 and TRBJ2-1, with 9 bases fitting TRBD1. V lost 8 bases to trimming and J lost 1 base; unmatched junction nucleotides: 3. The CDR3 runs to 14 residues. Germline V lookup: CDR1 MDHEN, CDR2 SYDVKM. Here the CDR3 reads CASVGQGSYNEQFF. In nucleotides, the CDR3 is TGTGCCAGCGTAGGACAGGGGTCCTACAATGAGCAGTTCTTC.

This sequence joins TRBV4-1 and TRBJ2-5; TRBD1 might be the D (5 bases). The ends were cut back, 0 bases at V and 5 bases at J, with 13 bases in the middle. The CDR3 has 15 residues. The V gene's germline CDR1 is MGHRA and CDR2 YSYEKL. This chain's CDR3 is CASSQDLQGAETQYF. In DNA, the CDR3 is TGCGCCAGCAGCCAAGATCTGCAGGGTGCGGAGACCCAGTACTTC.